What follows is one TCR beta chain and its context. This clone occurred once. No antigen is known for it. The sample holds no much larger clone one base away, and base qualities are not on file. This sample stems from a study of PD-1 blockade in classical Hodgkin lymphoma (dated by TCRdb to 2018 to 2021). Describing the broader study: Nivolumab dosing was 3 mg/kg intravenously every 2 weeks, continuing until either disease progression or unacceptable toxicity. The study used TCR beta sequencing and CyTOF to define a peripheral blood immune signature of response to PD-1 blockade in classical Hodgkin lymphoma. Overall study outcomes, separate from this receptor: Among trial patients, those achieving complete response had baseline diversity similar to that of newly diagnosed patients, while diversity was significantly lower in partial responders and progressors. The study was restricted to a single clinical trial cohort, and the causes of repertoire differences, possibly disease activity or prior therapy, were left undefined. Patients starting nivolumab less than 1 year after ASCT had lower diversity and were excluded from later analyses to avoid confounding by immune reconstitution. By C4D1, a significant rise was seen in CD4+ TCR diversity but not in CD8+ TCR diversity (p=0.0027 vs p=0.16), and the rise was most apparent among complete responders (p=0.02). Newly diagnosed patients were reported to have lower baseline TCR diversity than healthy donors, and relapsed/refractory patients were reported to have lower baseline TCR diversity still.

This specimen's time point label, per the study, means: cycle 4 day 1 (C4D1), after less than 7 weeks of nivolumab. All trial patients had relapsed after autologous stem cell transplantation, with cohorts A, B and C differing in prior brentuximab vedotin exposure. CD4+ T cells were purified from thawed PBMCs by magnetic negative selection with a Miltenyi CD4+ T cell isolation kit. A total of roughly 57 patients with relapsed/refractory classical Hodgkin lymphoma made up the trial cohort, and each patient's best overall response was complete response, partial response or progressive disease. Trial patients were treated with single-agent nivolumab in the multi-cohort phase II CheckMate 205 trial. Best overall response was determined by an independent review committee according to the 2007 International Working Group response criteria. Trial PBMCs were collected immediately before nivolumab initiation (C1D1) and during therapy at cycle 2 day 1 and cycle 4 day 1. Peripheral blood was collected in 8 mL Vacutainer Cell Preparation Tubes, from which PBMCs were isolated by centrifugation and then cryopreserved. Purified CD4+ and CD8+ fractions were prepared only for cases where an additional PBMC sample was available. On LS columns in a quadroMACS separator, the magnetically labelled cells were depleted, and the flow-through was collected as the purified fraction.

The Qiagen DNeasy kit was used to extract genomic DNA from unsorted PBMCs and from the negatively selected CD4+ and CD8+ fractions. TCR beta CDR3 regions were amplified by immunoSEQ multiplex PCR using primers annealing to V and J segments. A synthetic immune receptor repertoire was used to minimize amplification bias, and remaining bias was computationally removed after sequencing. In the authors' own workflow: Custom Python scripts were used to quantify repertoire diversity as the Shannon entropy index. The unsorted, CD4+ and CD8+ repertoires were each analyzed separately, with the exception of combined analyses, where CD4+ and CD8+ sequences were merged in silico. A clone was considered expanded if an increase in frequency of at least 2-fold after treatment relative to C1D1 was found, and a pseudocount of 0.5 was applied to clones undetected at baseline. Singleton clones were defined as clones with 0 or 1 copy at C1D1, and non-singleton clones were defined as clones with 2 or more copies. Clones expanded in unsorted samples were annotated as CD4+, CD8+ or unknown by matching protein sequences in sorted samples from the same patient. Wilcoxon tests on paired samples were used to test diversity changes from C1D1 to C4D1. Here the immuneACCESS table is served through TCRdb, limited to in-frame sequences with V and J called. Missing clones are a known gap in these copies; in checked studies unresolved V genes cover under half, and the rest lacks a known reason. The DNA was the basis for D and trimming; V, J and clone size are from that table. Here the sample has about 18,000 clones; approximately 81% occur a single time. The ten largest clones add up to approximately 2.2% of the sample.

The cysteine opens and the phenylalanine closes a CDR3 of 17 amino acids. The DNA shown is the 51-base CDR3, in frame from base 1. The germline V gene supplies CDR1 LGHNA and CDR2 YSLEER. The V end gives up 3 bases and the J end 9 bases, leaving 14 bases in the junction not matched to a gene. The sample was CD4+ T cells from blood, taken before the fourth cycle of nivolumab. The chain was built from TRBV4-3 and TRBJ2-1; TRBD2 lines up with 10 middle nucleotides. The receptor was derived from a human donor with classical Hodgkin lymphoma. The bases are TGCGCCAGCAGCCAGGATATAGCGGGAGGTCTCCAGGTTGAGCAGTTCTTC. Translated, this gives CASSQDIAGGLQVEQFF.